These 23 T cell receptor beta chains share one sample of origin, sequenced in a study of post-analysis software for immune sequencing data. Findings and limits, study-wide: Relative to controls, patients had five TRBV segments at higher frequency, with TRBV5-6, TRBV5-1 and TRBV20-1 among these.

No antigens are known for them. Presence of unique molecular identifiers characterized the TCR beta cDNA libraries. TCRdb reprocessed the PCR reads via MiXCR and lists one record per CDR3 protein. This sample has more than 500,000 distinct CDR3 sequences, with roughly 34% found just once. What was sequenced was blood. These receptors all stem from a girl aged 2-17 years with multiple sclerosis.

The chain joins TRBV5-1 to TRBJ2-1, with 7 bases identical to TRBD2. The CDR3 loop spans 12 amino acids. Trimming at V came to 0 bases and at J to 12 bases, leaving 3 bases not matched to a gene. The germline V gene encodes CDR1 SGHRS and CDR2 YFSETQ. The CDR3 nucleotides are TGCGCCAGCAGCTTGGCGGGGGGTGGGCAGTTCTTC. Protein sequence: CASSLAGGGQFF.

In its sample, this clonotype was seen a few times. V usage is TRBV7-8 and J usage is TRBJ2-7; D not resolved. The CDR3 runs 13 residues. Germline lookup yields CDR1 SGHVS and CDR2 FQNEAQ. V was shortened by 3 bases and J by 7 bases, with 13 bases between the two germline ends. CDR3 nucleotide sequence: TGTGCCAGCAGCTTGACCCGAGGTAATGAGCAGTACTTC. As protein: CASSLTRGNEQYF. The whole variable domain, remainder taken from reference TRBV7-8 and TRBJ2-7, is GAGVSQSPRYKVAKRGQDVALRCDPISGHVSLFWYQQALGQGPEFLTYFQNEAQLDKSGLPSDRFFAERPEGSVSTLKIQRTQQEDSAVYLCASSLTRGNEQYFGPGTRLTVT.

Only one count was recorded for this clonotype. The gene calls are TRBV13 and TRBJ2-1, with 9 bases aligning to TRBD2. The ends lost 5 bases at V and 6 bases at J; junction bases unmatched: 14. Germline V gene data show CDR1 as PRHDT and CDR2 as FYEKMQ (reference sequence). The CDR3 spans 17 residues. CDR3 protein: CASSDPLRGGPGNEQFF. The CDR3 DNA reads as TGTGCCAGCAGCGACCCTTTGCGGGGGGGGCCGGGCAATGAGCAGTTCTTC. The full variable domain, completed using reference TRBV13 and TRBJ2-1, is AAGVIQSPRHLIKEKRETATLKCYPIPRHDTVYWYQQGPGQDPQFLISFYEKMQSDKGSIPDRFSAQQFSDYHSELNMSSLELGDSALYFCASSDPLRGGPGNEQFFGPGTRLTVL.

This sequence joins TRBV12-3 or TRBV12-4 and TRBJ2-7; 10 nucleotides align to TRBD2. The CDR3 runs 15 residues. V shed 3 bases and J 3 bases; nucleotides not matched to a gene: 5. This chain's CDR3 is CASSFRGLAIYEQYF. CDR3 in DNA: TGTGCCAGCAGTTTTAGGGGACTAGCGATCTACGAGCAGTACTTC.

V usage is TRBV11-2 and J usage is TRBJ1-1, with D possibly matching TRBD1 (6 bases). The germline gives CDR1 SGHAT, CDR2 FQNNGV. Trimming pared 3 bases from V and 5 bases from J, leaving 13 bases between. The CDR3 runs 14 residues. CDR3: CASSFVGAETEAFF. CDR3 bases: TGTGCCAGCAGCTTCGTGGGGGCTGAAACTGAAGCTTTCTTT.

This chain links TRBV10-3 with TRBJ1-2; tentative D call: TRBD1 (5 bases). CDR3 length equals 13 residues. CDR1 and CDR2 (germline): ENHRY, SYGVKD. Trimming shortened V by 2 bases and J by 8 bases, and 12 bases separated the two germline ends. DNA for the CDR3: TGTGCCATCAGTGAGACCCCAGGGCAGGGCTACACCTTC. It encodes CAISETPGQGYTF.

This clonotype showed up just a few times. The rearrangement uses TRBV4-1 and TRBJ1-1; D perhaps matches TRBD1 (6 bases). This CDR3 contains 14 residues. Germline V CDR1 and CDR2: MGHRA, YSYEKL. V shed 2 bases and J shed 4 bases, with 11 bases lying between them. CDR3 DNA sequence: TGCGCCAGCAGCCAAAGGGGGGAGGGCACTGAAGCTTTCTTT. Translated: CASSQRGEGTEAFF.

The chain combines TRBV7-9 with TRBJ2-3; 9 bases fit TRBD2. This CDR3 is 15 amino acids long. V shed 7 bases and J 4 bases; nucleotides not matched to a gene: 9. Germline CDR1 SEHNR, CDR2 FQNEAQ (reference sequence). For the CDR3, the DNA is TGTGCCAGCATCTCCCCGGGACTAGCATCAGATACGCAGTATTTT. Amino acids: CASISPGLASDTQYF.

V and J are TRBV7-2 and TRBJ2-7; 8 bases agree with TRBD2. Unmatched junction bases numbered 5, after V lost 5 bases and J lost 2 bases. CDR1 and CDR2 from the germline V gene are SGHTA and FQGNSA. The length of the CDR3 is 14 residues. The CDR3 sequence is CASSRGLAAYEQYF. The CDR3 region has the DNA TGTGCCAGCAGCCGTGGACTAGCAGCCTACGAGCAGTACTTC.

This clonotype was seen repeatedly, ten times or more. The chain has TRBV10-3 and TRBJ2-1, with 13 bases identical to TRBD2. The CDR3 covers 13 residues. CDR1 is ENHRY and CDR2 is SYGVKD in the germline V gene. The V segment lost 10 bases and the J segment 8 bases; nucleotides outside the gene matches: 5. CDR3 amino acids: CATLAGGPDEQFF. As DNA, the CDR3 is TGTGCCACACTAGCGGGGGGGCCGGATGAGCAGTTCTTC.

This clonotype came up a few times. One end of the junction does not line up with germline, which may come from a read error. This chain connects TRBV7-2 to TRBJ2-3; TRBD2 is a possible D gene (6 bases). Germline lookup yields CDR1 SGHTA and CDR2 FQGNSA. The CDR3 is 16 residues long. CDR3 protein: CASSDERAGITATQYF. CDR3 nucleotide sequence: TGTGCCAGCAGCGACGAGAGGGCGGGGATCACAGCTACGCAGTATTTT.

The V call is TRBV29-1, the J call TRBJ2-3, with D maybe TRBD1 (5 bases). Germline values: CDR1 SQVTM, CDR2 ANQGSEA. This CDR3 has 13 amino acids. V lost 4 bases to trimming and J lost 8 bases, with 16 bases between them. For the CDR3, the DNA is TGCAGCGTTGGCCAGGGTGCTGCGGCTACGCAGTATTTT. Protein product: CSVGQGAAATQYF.

This chain's CDR3 is CAVTAAWGQYNEQFF. The CDR3 nucleotides read TGTGCCGTCACAGCGGCCTGGGGACAGTACAATGAGCAGTTCTTC. The chain uses TRBV3-1 and TRBJ2-1; 7 nucleotides align to TRBD1. The CDR3 runs 15 residues. Looked up from germline, CDR1 is LGHDT and CDR2 is YNNKEL (reference sequence). V was clipped by 11 bases and J by 4 bases; unmatched bases: 14.

CDR3 nucleotide sequence: TGCAGCGTTGCCCTGGACAGGGGGAACTATGGCTACACCTTC. The encoded protein is CSVALDRGNYGYTF. V and J are TRBV29-1 and TRBJ1-2, with 10 bases aligning to TRBD1. This CDR3 comprises 14 residues. Germline V CDR1 and CDR2: SQVTM, ANQGSEA. Trimming took 4 bases from V and 2 from J; bases not matched to a gene: 4.

This clonotype was picked up a small number of times. The genes are TRBV9 and TRBJ2-3; D remains unclear. The CDR3 spans 15 residues. The germline V gene encodes CDR1 SGDLS and CDR2 YYNGEE. V shed 3 bases and J shed 0 bases, with 11 bases lying between them. CDR3 protein: CASSADQTSTDTQYF. CDR3 nucleotides: TGTGCCAGCAGCGCGGACCAAACTAGCACAGATACGCAGTATTTT.

This clonotype turned up a few times. The chain is built from TRBV20-1 and TRBJ2-7, with 7 bases that match TRBD2. Germline loops: CDR1 DFQATT, CDR2 SNEGSKA (reference sequence). This CDR3 has 12 residues. V shed 6 bases and J 3 bases; nucleotides not matched to a gene: 5. The CDR3 DNA reads TGCAGTGCGCAACTAGCGAGCTACGAGCAGTACTTC. Translation: CSAQLASYEQYF.

This clonotype was seen a few times. This chain connects TRBV5-1 to TRBJ1-6; 7 bases align to TRBD1. The germline V gene has CDR1 SGHRS and CDR2 YFSETQ. V lost 0 bases to trimming and J lost 8 bases; unmatched junction nucleotides: 5. CDR3 length: 15 residues. The CDR3, as DNA: TGCGCCAGCAGCTTGGTTGGAACAGGGGATTCACCCCTCCACTTT. This gives the protein CASSLVGTGDSPLHF.

The rearrangement links TRBV5-6 to TRBJ2-5; 7 positions agree with TRBD1. The CDR3 consists of 15 residues. V shed 2 bases and J 2 bases; nucleotides not matched to a gene: 6. Germline V gives CDR1 SGHDT, CDR2 YYEEEE. For the CDR3, the DNA is TGTGCCAGCAGCTTTAGACAGGGTGGGCAAGAGACCCAGTACTTC. Protein: CASSFRQGGQETQYF.

Ten or more counts support this clonotype. This chain joins TRBV20-1 and TRBJ2-7; 8 nucleotides line up with TRBD1. CDR1 and CDR2 from the germline V gene are DFQATT and SNEGSKA (reference sequence). This CDR3 spans 11 amino acids. The CDR3: CRVQGQGEQYF. The CDR3, as DNA: TGCAGGGTACAAGGACAGGGCGAGCAGTACTTC.

This clonotype was counted only a few times. V and J are TRBV6-1 and TRBJ1-2; D is ambiguous. V was trimmed by 4 bases and J by 3 bases, leaving 9 bases between them. Germline loops: CDR1 MNHNS, CDR2 SASEGT. The CDR3 extends over 13 amino acids. CDR3: CASSAQSYYGYTF. In DNA, the CDR3 is TGTGCCAGCAGTGCGCAGTCCTACTATGGCTACACCTTC.

This clonotype turned up a few times. The chain recombines TRBV6-4 with TRBJ2-5; 10 bases match TRBD2. The CDR3 is 14 amino acids. V was clipped by 5 bases and J by 6 bases; unmatched bases: 6. Germline CDR1 and CDR2: MRHNA and SNTAGT. The CDR3 DNA follows: TGTGCCAGCAGTCCCAGCGGGGGGGCGAAGACCCAGTACTTC. Amino acids: CASSPSGGAKTQYF.

This chain connects TRBV9 to TRBJ2-3, with TRBD2 matching over 9 bases. CDR3 length: 16 residues. The V and J ends lost 3 bases and 5 bases, in that order; junction bases with no gene match: 10. Per germline, CDR1 SGDLS and CDR2 YYNGEE. For the CDR3, the DNA is TGTGCCAGCAGCGCCCTGGGCGGGGGGGCTGAAGATACGCAGTATTTT. This codes for CASSALGGGAEDTQYF.

The chain combines TRBV4-1 with TRBJ2-1; D gene uncertain. The CDR3 is made up of 14 amino acids. From germline, CDR1 is MGHRA and CDR2 YSYEKL. V was pared by 1 base and J by 4 bases, with 8 bases between. CDR3 protein: CASSQAARYNEQFF. The CDR3 DNA follows: TGCGCCAGCAGCCAAGCAGCCAGGTACAATGAGCAGTTCTTC.